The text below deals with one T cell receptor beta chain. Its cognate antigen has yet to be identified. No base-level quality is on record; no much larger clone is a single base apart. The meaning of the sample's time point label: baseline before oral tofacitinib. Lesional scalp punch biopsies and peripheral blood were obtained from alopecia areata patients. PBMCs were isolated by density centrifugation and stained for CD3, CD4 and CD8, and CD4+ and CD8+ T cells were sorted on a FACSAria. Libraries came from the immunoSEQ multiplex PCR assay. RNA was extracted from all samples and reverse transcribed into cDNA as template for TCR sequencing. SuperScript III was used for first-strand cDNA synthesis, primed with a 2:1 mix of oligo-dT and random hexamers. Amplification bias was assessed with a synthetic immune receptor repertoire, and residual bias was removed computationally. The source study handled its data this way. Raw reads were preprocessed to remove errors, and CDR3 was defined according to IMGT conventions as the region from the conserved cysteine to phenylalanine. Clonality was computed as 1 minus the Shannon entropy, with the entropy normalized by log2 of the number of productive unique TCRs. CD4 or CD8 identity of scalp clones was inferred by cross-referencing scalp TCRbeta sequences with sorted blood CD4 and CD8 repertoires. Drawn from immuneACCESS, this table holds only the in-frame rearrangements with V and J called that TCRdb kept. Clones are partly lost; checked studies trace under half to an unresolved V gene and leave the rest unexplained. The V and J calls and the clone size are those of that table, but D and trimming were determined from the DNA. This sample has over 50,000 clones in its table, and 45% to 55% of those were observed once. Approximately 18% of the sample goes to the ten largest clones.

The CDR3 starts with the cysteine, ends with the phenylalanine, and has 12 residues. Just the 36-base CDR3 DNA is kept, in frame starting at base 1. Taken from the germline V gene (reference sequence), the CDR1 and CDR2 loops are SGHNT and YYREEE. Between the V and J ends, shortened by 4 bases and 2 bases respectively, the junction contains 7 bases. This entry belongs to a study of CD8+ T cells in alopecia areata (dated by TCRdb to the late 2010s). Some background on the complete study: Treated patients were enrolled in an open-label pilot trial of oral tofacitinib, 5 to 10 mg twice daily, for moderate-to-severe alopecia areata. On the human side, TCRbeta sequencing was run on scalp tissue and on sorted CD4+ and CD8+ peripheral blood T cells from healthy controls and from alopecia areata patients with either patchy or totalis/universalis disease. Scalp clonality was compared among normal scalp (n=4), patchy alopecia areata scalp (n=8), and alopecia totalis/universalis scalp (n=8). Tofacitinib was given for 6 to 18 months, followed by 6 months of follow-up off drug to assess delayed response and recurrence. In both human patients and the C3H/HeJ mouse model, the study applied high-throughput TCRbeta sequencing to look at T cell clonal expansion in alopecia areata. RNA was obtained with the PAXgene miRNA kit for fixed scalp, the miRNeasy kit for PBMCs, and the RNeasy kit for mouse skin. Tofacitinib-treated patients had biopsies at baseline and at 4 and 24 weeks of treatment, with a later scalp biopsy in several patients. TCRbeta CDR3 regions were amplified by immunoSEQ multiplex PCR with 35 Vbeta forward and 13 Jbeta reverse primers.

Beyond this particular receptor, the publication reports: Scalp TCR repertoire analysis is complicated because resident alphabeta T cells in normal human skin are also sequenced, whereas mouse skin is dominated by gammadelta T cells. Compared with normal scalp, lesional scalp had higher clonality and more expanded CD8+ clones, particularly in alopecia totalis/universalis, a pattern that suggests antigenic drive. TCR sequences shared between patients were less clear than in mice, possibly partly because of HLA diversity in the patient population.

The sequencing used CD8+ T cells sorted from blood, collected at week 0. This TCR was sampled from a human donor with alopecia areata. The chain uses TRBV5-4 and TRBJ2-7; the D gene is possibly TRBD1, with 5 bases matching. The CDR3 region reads CASSLGAYEQYF. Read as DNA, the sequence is TGTGCCAGCAGCCTAGGGGCCTACGAGCAGTACTTC. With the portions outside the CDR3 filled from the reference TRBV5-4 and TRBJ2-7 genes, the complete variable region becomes ETGVTQSPTHLIKTRGQQVTLRCSSQSGHNTVSWYQQALGQGPQFIFQYYREEENGRGNFPPRFSGLQFPNYSSELNVNALELDDSALYLCASSLGAYEQYFGPGTRLTVT.